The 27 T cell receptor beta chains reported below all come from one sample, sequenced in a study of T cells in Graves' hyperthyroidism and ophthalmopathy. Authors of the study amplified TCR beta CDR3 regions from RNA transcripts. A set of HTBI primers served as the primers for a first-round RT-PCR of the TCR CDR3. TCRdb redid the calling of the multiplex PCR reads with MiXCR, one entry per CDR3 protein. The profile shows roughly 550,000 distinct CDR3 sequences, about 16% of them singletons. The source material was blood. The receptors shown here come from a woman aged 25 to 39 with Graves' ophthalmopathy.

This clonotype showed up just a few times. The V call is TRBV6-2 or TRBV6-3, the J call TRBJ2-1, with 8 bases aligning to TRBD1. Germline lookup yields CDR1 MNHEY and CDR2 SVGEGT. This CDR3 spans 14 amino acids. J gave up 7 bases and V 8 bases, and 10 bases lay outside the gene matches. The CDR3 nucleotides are TGTGCCAGCGGGGAGACAGGGGAAAGGAATGAGCAGTTCTTC. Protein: CASGETGERNEQFF.

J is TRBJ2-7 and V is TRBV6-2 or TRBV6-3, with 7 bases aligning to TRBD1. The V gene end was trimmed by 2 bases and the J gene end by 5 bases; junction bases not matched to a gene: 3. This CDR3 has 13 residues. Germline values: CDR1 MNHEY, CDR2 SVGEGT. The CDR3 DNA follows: TGTGCCAGCAGTTACGGGACAGTGGACGAGCAGTACTTC. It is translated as CASSYGTVDEQYF.

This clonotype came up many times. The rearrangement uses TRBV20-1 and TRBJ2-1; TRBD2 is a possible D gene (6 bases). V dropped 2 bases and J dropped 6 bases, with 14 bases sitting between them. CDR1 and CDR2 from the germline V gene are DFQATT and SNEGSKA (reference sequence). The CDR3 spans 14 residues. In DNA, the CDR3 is TGCAGTGCTAGACGGGGGAGTACGGCCAATGAGCAGTTCTTC. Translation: CSARRGSTANEQFF.

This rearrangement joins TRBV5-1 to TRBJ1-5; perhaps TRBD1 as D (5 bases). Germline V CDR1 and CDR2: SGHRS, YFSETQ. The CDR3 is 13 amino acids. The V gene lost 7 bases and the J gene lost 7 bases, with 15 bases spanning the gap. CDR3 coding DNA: TGCGCCAGCTCCGGGGGGGAAGGACAGCCCCAGCATTTT. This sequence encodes CASSGGEGQPQHF. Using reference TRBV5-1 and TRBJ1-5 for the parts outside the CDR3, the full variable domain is KAGVTQTPRYLIKTRGQQVTLSCSPISGHRSVSWYQQTPGQGLQFLFEYFSETQRNKGNFPGRFSGRQFSNSRSEMNVSTLELGDSALYLCASSGGEGQPQHFGDGTRLSIL.

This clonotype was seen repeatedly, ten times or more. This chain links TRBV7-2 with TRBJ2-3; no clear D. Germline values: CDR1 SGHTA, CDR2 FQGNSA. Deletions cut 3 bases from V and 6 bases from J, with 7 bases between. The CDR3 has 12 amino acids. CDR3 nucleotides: TGTGCCAGCAGCTTTCAAATTGATACGCAGTATTTT. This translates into CASSFQIDTQYF.

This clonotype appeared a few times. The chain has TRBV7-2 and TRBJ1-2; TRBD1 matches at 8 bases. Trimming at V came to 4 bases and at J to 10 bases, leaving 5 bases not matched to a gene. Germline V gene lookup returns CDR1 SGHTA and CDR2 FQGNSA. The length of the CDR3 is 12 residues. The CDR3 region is CASSSDRVYYTF. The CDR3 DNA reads TGTGCCAGCAGCTCGGACAGGGTGTACTACACCTTC.

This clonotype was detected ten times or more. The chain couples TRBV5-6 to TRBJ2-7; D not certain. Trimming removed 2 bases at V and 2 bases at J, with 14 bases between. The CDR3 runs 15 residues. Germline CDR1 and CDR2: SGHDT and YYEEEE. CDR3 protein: CASSFGPSNTYEQYF. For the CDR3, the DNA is TGTGCCAGCAGCTTCGGACCTTCCAATACCTACGAGCAGTACTTC. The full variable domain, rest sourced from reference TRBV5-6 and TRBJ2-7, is DAGVTQSPTHLIKTRGQQVTLRCSPKSGHDTVSWYQQALGQGPQFIFQYYEEEERQRGNFPDRFSGHQFPNYSSELNVNALLLGDSALYLCASSFGPSNTYEQYFGPGTRLTVT.

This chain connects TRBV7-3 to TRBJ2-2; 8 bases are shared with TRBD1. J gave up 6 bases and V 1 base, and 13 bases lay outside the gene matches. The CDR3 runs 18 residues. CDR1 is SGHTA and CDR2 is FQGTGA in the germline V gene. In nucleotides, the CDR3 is TGTGCCAGCAGCTTAAATCTCTTAGGACAGGGATTCTCCGGGGAGCTGTTTTTT. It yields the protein CASSLNLLGQGFSGELFF. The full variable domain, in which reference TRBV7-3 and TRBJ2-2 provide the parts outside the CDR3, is GAGVSQTPSNKVTEKGKYVELRCDPISGHTALYWYRQSLGQGPEFLIYFQGTGAADDSGLPNDRFFAVRPEGSVSTLKIQRTERGDSAVYLCASSLNLLGQGFSGELFFGEGSRLTVL.

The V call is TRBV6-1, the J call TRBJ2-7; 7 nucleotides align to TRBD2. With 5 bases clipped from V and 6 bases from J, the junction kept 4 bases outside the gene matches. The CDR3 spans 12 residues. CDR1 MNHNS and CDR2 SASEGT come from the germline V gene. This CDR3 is CASSFWEGEQYF. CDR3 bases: TGTGCCAGCAGTTTCTGGGAGGGCGAGCAGTACTTC.

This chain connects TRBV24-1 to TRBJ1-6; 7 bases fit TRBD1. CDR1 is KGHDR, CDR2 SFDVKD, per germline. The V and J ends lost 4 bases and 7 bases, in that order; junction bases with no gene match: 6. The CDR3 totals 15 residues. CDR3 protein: CATSDPGQSNSPLHF. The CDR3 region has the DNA TGTGCCACCAGTGACCCGGGACAGTCCAATTCACCCCTCCACTTT.

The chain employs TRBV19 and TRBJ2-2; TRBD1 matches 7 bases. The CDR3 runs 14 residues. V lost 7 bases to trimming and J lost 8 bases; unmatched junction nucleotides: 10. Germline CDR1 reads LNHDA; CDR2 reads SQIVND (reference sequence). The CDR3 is CASKVTGTGGELFF. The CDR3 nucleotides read TGTGCCAGTAAAGTGACAGGGACCGGGGGGGAGCTGTTTTTT. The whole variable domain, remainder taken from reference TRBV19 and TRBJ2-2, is DGGITQSPKYLFRKEGQNVTLSCEQNLNHDAMYWYRQDPGQGLRLIYYSQIVNDFQKGDIAEGYSVSREKKESFPLTVTSAQKNPTAFYLCASKVTGTGGELFFGEGSRLTVL.

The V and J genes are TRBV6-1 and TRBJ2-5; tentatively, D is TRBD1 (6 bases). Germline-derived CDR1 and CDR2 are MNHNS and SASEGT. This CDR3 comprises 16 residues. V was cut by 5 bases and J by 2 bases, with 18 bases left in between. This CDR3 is CASSTGTSSGQETQYF. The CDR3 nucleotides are TGTGCCAGCAGTACAGGGACATCCTCCGGTCAAGAGACCCAGTACTTC.

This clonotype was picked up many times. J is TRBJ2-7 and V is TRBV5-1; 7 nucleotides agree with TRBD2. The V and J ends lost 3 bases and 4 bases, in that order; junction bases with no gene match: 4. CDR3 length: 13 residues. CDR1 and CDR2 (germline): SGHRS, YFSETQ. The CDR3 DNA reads TGCGCCAGCAGCTCGACCGGGGGGTACGAGCAGTACTTC. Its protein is CASSSTGGYEQYF. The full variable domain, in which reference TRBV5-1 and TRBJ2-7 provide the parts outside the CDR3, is KAGVTQTPRYLIKTRGQQVTLSCSPISGHRSVSWYQQTPGQGLQFLFEYFSETQRNKGNFPGRFSGRQFSNSRSEMNVSTLELGDSALYLCASSSTGGYEQYFGPGTRLTVT.

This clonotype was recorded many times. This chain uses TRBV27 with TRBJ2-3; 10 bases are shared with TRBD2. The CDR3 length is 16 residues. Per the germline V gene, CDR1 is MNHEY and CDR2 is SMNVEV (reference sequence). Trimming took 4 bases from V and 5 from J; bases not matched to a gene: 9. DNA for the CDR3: TGTGCCAGCAGTTCCCCCAGCGGGAGGGGGGTAGATACGCAGTATTTT. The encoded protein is CASSSPSGRGVDTQYF.

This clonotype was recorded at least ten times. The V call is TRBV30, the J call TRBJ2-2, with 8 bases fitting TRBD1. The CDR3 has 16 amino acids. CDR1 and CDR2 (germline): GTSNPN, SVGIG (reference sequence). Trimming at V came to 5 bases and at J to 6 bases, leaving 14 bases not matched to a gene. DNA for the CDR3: TGTGCCTGGGGCCCCGGGACAGGTGTAACGGCCGGGGAGCTGTTTTTT. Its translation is CAWGPGTGVTAGELFF.

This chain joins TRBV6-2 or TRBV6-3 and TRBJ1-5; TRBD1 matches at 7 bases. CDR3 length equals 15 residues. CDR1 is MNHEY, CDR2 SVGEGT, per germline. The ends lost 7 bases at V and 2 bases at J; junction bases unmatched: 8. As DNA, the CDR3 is TGTGCCAGCAAGCGCTCCGGACAGGGCAATCAGCCCCAGCATTTT. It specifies CASKRSGQGNQPQHF.

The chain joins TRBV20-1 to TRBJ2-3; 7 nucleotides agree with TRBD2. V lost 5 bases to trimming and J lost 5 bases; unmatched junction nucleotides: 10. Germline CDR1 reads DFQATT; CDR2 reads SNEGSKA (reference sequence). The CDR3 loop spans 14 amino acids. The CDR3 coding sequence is TGCAGTGCTTATAAAGCGGGAACGGGAGATACGCAGTATTTT. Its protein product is CSAYKAGTGDTQYF.

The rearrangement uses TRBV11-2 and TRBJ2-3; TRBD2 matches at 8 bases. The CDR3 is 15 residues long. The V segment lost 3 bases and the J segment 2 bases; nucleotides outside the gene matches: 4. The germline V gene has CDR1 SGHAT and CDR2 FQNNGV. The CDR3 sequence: CASSFGGAPTDTQYF. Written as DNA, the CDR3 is TGTGCCAGCAGCTTCGGGGGGGCGCCCACAGATACGCAGTATTTT.

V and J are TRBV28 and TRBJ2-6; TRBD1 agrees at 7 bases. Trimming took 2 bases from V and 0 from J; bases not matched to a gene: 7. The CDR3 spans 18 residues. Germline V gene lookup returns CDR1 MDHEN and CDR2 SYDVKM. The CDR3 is CASSLDLDRSSGANVLTF. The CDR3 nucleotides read TGTGCCAGCAGTTTAGACTTGGACAGGAGCTCTGGGGCCAACGTCCTGACTTTC.

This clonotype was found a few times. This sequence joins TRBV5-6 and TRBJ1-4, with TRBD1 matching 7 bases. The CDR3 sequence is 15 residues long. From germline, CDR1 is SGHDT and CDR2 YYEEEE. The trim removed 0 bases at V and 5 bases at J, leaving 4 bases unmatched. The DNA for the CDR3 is TGTGCCAGCAGCTTGGATGTGACAGGGAATGAAAAACTGTTTTTT. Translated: CASSLDVTGNEKLFF.

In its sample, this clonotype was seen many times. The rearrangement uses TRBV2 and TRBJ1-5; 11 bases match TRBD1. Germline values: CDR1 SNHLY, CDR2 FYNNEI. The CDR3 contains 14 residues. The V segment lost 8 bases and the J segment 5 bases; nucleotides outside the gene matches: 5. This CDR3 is CASEGGQGDQPQHF. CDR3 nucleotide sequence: TGTGCCAGCGAGGGGGGACAGGGGGATCAGCCCCAGCATTTT.

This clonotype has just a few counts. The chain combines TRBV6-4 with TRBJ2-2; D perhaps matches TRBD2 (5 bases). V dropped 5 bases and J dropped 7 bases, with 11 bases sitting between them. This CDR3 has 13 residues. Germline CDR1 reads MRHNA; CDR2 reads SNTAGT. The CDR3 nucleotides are TGTGCCAGCAGTTCGGACGGGATCGGGGAGCTGTTTTTT. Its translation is CASSSDGIGELFF.

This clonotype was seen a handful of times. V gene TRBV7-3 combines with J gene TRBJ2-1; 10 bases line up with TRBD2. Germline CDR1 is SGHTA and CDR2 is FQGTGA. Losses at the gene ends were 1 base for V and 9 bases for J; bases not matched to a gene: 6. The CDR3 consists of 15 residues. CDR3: CASSLKAGGPGEQFF. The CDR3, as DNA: TGTGCCAGCAGCTTAAAAGCGGGAGGGCCGGGTGAGCAGTTCTTC.

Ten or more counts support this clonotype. The CDR3 DNA reads TGTGCCAGCAGTTATATGCACCGGGACAGGGCTTATGAAAAACTGTTTTTT. Its protein is CASSYMHRDRAYEKLFF. The chain joins TRBV28 to TRBJ1-4, with 9 bases fitting TRBD1. The CDR3 spans 17 residues. Germline V lookup: CDR1 MDHEN, CDR2 SYDVKM. J was trimmed by 6 bases and V by 4 bases; bases with no gene match: 12.

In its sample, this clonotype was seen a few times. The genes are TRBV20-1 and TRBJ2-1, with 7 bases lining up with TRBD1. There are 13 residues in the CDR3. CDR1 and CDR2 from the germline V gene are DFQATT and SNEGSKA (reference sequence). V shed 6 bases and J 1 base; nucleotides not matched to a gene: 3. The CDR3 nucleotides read TGCAGTGCATACAGGGGATCCTACAATGAGCAGTTCTTC. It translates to CSAYRGSYNEQFF.

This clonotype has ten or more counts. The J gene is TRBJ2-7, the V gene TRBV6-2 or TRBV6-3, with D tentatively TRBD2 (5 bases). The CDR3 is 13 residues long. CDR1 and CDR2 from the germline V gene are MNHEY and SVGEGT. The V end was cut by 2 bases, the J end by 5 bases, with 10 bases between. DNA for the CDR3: TGTGCCAGCAGTTACCTACTAGAGAACGAGCAGTACTTC. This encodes CASSYLLENEQYF.

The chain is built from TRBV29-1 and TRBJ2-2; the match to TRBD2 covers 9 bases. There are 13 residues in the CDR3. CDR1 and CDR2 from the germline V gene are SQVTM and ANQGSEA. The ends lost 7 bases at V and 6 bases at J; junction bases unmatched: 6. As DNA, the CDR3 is TGCAGCGGTGGCCTAGCGGGACCCGGGGAGCTGTTTTTT. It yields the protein CSGGLAGPGELFF.